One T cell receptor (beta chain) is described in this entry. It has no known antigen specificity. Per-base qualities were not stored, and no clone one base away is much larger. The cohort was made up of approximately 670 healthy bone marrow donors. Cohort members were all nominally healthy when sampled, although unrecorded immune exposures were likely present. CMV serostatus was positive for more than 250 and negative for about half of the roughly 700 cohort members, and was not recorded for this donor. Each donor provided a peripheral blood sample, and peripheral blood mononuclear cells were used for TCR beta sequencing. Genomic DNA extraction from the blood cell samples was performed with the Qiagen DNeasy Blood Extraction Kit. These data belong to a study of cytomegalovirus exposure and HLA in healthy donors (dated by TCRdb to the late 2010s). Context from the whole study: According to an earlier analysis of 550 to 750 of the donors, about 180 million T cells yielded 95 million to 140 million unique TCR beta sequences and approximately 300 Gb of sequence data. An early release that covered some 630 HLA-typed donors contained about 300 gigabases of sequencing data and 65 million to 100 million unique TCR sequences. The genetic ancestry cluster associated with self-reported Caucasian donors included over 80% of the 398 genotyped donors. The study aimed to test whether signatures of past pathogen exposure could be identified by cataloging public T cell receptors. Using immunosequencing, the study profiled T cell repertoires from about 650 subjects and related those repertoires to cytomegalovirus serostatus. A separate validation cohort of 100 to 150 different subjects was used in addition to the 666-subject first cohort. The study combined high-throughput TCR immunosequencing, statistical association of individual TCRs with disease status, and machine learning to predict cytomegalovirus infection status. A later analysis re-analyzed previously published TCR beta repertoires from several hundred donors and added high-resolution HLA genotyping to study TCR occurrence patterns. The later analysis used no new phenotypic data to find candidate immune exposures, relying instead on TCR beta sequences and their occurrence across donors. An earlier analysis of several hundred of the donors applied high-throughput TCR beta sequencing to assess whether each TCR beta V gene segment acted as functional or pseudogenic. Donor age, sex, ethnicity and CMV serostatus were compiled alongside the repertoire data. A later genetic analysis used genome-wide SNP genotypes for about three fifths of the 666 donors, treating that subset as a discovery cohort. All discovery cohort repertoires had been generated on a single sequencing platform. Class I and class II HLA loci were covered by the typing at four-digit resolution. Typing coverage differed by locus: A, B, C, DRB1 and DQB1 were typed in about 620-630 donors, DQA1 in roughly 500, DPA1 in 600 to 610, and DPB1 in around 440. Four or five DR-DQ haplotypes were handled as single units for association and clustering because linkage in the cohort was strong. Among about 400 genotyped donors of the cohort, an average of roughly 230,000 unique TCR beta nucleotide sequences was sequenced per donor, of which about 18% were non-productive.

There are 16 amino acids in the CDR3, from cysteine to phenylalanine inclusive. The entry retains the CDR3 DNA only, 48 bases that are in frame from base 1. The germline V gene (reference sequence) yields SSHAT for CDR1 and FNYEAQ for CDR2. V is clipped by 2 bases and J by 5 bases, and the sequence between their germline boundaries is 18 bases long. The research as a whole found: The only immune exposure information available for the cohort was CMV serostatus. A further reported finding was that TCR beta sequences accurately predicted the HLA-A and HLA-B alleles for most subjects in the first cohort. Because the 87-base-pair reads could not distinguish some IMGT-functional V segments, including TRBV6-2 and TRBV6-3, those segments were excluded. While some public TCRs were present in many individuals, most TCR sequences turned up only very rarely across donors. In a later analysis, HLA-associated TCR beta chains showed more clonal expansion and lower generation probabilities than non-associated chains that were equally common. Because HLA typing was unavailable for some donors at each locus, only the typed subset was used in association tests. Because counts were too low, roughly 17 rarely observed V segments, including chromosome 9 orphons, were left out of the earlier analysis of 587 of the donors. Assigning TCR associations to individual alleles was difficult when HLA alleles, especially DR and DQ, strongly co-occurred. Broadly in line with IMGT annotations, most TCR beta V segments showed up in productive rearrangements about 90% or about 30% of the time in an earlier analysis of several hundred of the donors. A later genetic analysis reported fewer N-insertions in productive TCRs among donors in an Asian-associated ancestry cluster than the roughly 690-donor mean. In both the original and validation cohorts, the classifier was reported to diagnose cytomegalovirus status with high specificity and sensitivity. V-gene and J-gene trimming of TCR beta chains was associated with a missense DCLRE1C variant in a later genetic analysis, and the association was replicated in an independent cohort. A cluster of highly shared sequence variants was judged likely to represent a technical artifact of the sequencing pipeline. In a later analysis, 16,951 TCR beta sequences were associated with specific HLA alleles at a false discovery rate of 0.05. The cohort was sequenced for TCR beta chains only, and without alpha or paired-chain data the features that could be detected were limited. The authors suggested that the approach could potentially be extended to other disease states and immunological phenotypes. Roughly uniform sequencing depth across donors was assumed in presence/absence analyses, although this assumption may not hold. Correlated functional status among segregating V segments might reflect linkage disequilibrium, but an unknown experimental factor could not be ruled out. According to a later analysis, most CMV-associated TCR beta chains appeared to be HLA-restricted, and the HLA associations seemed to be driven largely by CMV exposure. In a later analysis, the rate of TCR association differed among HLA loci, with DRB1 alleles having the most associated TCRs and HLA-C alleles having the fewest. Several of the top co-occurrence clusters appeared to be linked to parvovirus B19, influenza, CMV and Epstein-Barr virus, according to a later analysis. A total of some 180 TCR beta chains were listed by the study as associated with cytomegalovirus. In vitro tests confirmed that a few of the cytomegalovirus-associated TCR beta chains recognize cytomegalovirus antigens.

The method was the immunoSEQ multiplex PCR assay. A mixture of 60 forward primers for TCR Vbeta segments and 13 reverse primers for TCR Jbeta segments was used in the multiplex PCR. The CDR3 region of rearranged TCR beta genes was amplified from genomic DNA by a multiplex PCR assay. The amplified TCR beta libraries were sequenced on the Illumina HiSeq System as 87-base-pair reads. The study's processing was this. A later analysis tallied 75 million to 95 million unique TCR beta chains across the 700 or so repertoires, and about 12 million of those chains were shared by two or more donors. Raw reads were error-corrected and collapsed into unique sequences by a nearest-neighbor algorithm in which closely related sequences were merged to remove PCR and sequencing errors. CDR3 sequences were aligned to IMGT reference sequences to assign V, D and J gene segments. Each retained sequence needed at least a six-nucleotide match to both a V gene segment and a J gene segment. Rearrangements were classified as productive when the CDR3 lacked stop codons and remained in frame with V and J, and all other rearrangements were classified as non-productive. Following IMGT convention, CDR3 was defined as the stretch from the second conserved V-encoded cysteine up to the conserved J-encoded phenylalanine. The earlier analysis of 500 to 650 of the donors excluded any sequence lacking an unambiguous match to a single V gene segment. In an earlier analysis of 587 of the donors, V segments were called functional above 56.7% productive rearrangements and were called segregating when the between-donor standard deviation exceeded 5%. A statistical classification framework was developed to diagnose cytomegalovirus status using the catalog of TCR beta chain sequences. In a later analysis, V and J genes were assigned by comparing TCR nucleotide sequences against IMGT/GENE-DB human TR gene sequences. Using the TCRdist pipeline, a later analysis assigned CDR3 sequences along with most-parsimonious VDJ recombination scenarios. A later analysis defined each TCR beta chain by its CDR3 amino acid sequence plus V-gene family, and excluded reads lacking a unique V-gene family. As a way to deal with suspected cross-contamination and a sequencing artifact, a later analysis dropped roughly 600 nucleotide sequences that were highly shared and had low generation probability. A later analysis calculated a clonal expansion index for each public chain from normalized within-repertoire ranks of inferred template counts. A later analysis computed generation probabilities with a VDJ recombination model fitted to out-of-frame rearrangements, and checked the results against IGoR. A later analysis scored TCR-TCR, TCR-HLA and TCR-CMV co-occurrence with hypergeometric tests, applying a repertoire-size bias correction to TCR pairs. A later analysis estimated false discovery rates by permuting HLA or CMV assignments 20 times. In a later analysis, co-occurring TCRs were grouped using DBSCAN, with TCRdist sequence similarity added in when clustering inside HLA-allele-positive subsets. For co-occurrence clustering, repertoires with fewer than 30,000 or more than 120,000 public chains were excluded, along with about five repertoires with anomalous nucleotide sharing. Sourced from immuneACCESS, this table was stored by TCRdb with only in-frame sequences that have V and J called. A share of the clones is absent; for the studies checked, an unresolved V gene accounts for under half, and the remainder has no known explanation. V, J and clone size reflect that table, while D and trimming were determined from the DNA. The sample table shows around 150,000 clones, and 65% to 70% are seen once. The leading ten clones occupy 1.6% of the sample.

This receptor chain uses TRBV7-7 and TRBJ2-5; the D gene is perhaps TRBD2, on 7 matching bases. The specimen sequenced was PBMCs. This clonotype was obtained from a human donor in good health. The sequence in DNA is TGTGCCAGCAGCTTAAGGCCCAAGGGGGGGATGGAGACCCAGTACTTC. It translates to CASSLRPKGGMETQYF.